A selection of T cell receptor beta chains follows, all from one sample in a study of tumor-infiltrating lymphocytes in localized non-small cell lung cancer. TCRdb keeps only in-frame clones here, not all; method: immunoSEQ multiplex PCR. Altogether some 11,000 clones are present, about 67% being singletons, with the ten largest covering around 10%. Sequencing was carried out using uninvolved lung tissue not adjacent to the tumor. The receptors derive from a human donor with non-small cell lung cancer. Each CDR3 is given with its conserved first and last residue. A D gene is named only where the DNA matches it firmly. The size entry is marked missing in some rows and otherwise reads once, few, many or a size class.

j_call: TRBJ2-3; v_call: TRBV5-1; clone_size: .; d_call: .; cdr3_nt: TGCGCCAGCAGCTTGCAAGTGGGCGGGACTAGCACAGATACGCAGTATTTT; cdr3_aa: CASSLQVGGTSTDTQYF
j_call: TRBJ1-1; v_call: TRBV19; clone_size: .; d_call: .; cdr3_nt: TGTGCCAGTAGTCCGATCGGGGCTCATGAAGCTTTCTTT; cdr3_aa: CASSPIGAHEAFF
j_call: TRBJ2-1; v_call: TRBV5-6; clone_size: .; d_call: TRBD2; cdr3_nt: TGTGCCAGCAGCTTTAGCGGGACTAACGACAATGAGCAGTTCTTC; cdr3_aa: CASSFSGTNDNEQFF
j_call: TRBJ2-5; v_call: TRBV9; clone_size: .; d_call: .; cdr3_nt: TGTGCCAGCAGCGGAGGTAGAGACGTTACGAGGGTCCAAGAGACCCAGTACTTC; cdr3_aa: CASSGGRDVTRVQETQYF
j_call: TRBJ2-4; v_call: TRBV11-2; clone_size: once; d_call: TRBD1; cdr3_nt: TGTGCCAGCAGCTCAACCACCGGGACAGAAAAAAACATTCAGTACTTC; cdr3_aa: CASSSTTGTEKNIQYF
j_call: TRBJ2-7; v_call: TRBV29-1; clone_size: .; d_call: TRBD2; cdr3_nt: TGCAGCGTTGCTGCCGCACTAGCGGGGGGGAGCGAGCAGTACTTC; cdr3_aa: CSVAAALAGGSEQYF
j_call: TRBJ2-7; v_call: TRBV10-3; clone_size: .; d_call: .; cdr3_nt: TGTGCCATCAGTGAGTCAAGCACCTACGAGCAGTACTTC; cdr3_aa: CAISESSTYEQYF
j_call: TRBJ2-1; v_call: TRBV5-1; clone_size: .; d_call: .; cdr3_nt: TGCGCCAGCAGCTTGAATCAAGGGGGTTTCAATGAGCAGTTCTTC; cdr3_aa: CASSLNQGGFNEQFF
j_call: TRBJ1-2; v_call: TRBV19; clone_size: .; d_call: TRBD1; cdr3_nt: TGTGCCAGTAAACGGACAGGGGCGGGGTATGGCTACACCTTC; cdr3_aa: CASKRTGAGYGYTF
j_call: TRBJ1-1; v_call: TRBV7-2; clone_size: few; d_call: .; cdr3_nt: TGTGCCAGCAGCTTATTCGGGAAGGACACTGAAGCTTTCTTT; cdr3_aa: CASSLFGKDTEAFF
j_call: TRBJ2-1; v_call: TRBV6-4; clone_size: .; d_call: TRBD1; cdr3_nt: TGTGCCAGCAGTGACTCGAGTCTAGGACAGGGACGTCGCAATGAGCAGTTCTTC; cdr3_aa: CASSDSSLGQGRRNEQFF
j_call: TRBJ1-2; v_call: TRBV29-1; clone_size: few; d_call: TRBD1; cdr3_nt: TGCAGCGTTCTGGACAGGCAGGGCTACACCTTC; cdr3_aa: CSVLDRQGYTF
j_call: TRBJ2-7; v_call: TRBV11-2; clone_size: .; d_call: TRBD2; cdr3_nt: TGTGCCAGCAGCACCTGGGGGGGTTCAACCTACGAGCAGTACTTC; cdr3_aa: CASSTWGGSTYEQYF
j_call: TRBJ1-6; v_call: TRBV5-4; clone_size: once; d_call: TRBD1; cdr3_nt: TGTGCCAGCAGCAGTACAGGGGTCTATAATTCACCCCTCCACTTT; cdr3_aa: CASSSTGVYNSPLHF
j_call: TRBJ2-1; v_call: TRBV9; clone_size: .; d_call: TRBD2; cdr3_nt: TGTGCCAGCAGCGTAGGGGCTAGCGGGGGTAATACGGAGCAGTTCTTC; cdr3_aa: CASSVGASGGNTEQFF
j_call: TRBJ1-2; v_call: TRBV19; clone_size: once; d_call: .; cdr3_nt: TGTGCCAGTACCCCATTACTCGGGGTGCGCTATGGCTACACCTTC; cdr3_aa: CASTPLLGVRYGYTF
j_call: TRBJ2-4; v_call: TRBV6-1; clone_size: few; d_call: .; cdr3_nt: TGTGCCAGCAGGGACTATGCCAAAAACATTCAGTACTTC; cdr3_aa: CASRDYAKNIQYF
j_call: TRBJ2-5; v_call: TRBV5-4; clone_size: .; d_call: TRBD1; cdr3_nt: TGTGCCAGCAGCTTGGGCCAGGGGGTCGGAGAGACCCAGTACTTC; cdr3_aa: CASSLGQGVGETQYF
j_call: TRBJ1-1; v_call: TRBV5-4; clone_size: .; d_call: .; cdr3_nt: TGTGCCAGCAGCTTGCTTCCCAGGGGGAACACTGAAGCTTTCTTT; cdr3_aa: CASSLLPRGNTEAFF
j_call: TRBJ2-7; v_call: TRBV12-5; clone_size: .; d_call: TRBD1; cdr3_nt: TGTGCTAGTGGTCAACCGGACAGGAATACCTACGAGCAGTACTTC; cdr3_aa: CASGQPDRNTYEQYF
j_call: TRBJ1-1; v_call: TRBV2; clone_size: .; d_call: .; cdr3_nt: TGTGCCAGCAGTTACTCACACACTGAAGCTTTCTTT; cdr3_aa: CASSYSHTEAFF
j_call: TRBJ2-1; v_call: TRBV6-5; clone_size: .; d_call: .; cdr3_nt: TGTGCCAGCAGGAGGGGAGACGCCTACAATGAGCAGTTCTTC; cdr3_aa: CASRRGDAYNEQFF
j_call: TRBJ1-5; v_call: TRBV6-1; clone_size: .; d_call: TRBD1; cdr3_nt: TGTGCCAGCAGCGGACAGGGGATCGCGCAGCCCCAGCATTTT; cdr3_aa: CASSGQGIAQPQHF
j_call: TRBJ1-1; v_call: TRBV28; clone_size: few; d_call: .; cdr3_nt: TGTGCCAGCAGCATGGAGGTGACTGAAGCTTTCTTT; cdr3_aa: CASSMEVTEAFF
j_call: TRBJ1-1; v_call: TRBV2; clone_size: .; d_call: TRBD1; cdr3_nt: TGTGCCAGCAGACTGGGACAGGGATACACTGAAGCTTTCTTT; cdr3_aa: CASRLGQGYTEAFF
j_call: TRBJ2-7; v_call: TRBV5-1; clone_size: medium-sized; d_call: TRBD1; cdr3_nt: TGCGCCAGCAGCTCCCGACAGGGCGGCGAGCAGTACTTC; cdr3_aa: CASSSRQGGEQYF
j_call: TRBJ1-1; v_call: TRBV5-1; clone_size: .; d_call: .; cdr3_nt: TGCGCCAGCAGCCAACAGTGGGACACTGAAGCTTTCTTT; cdr3_aa: CASSQQWDTEAFF
j_call: TRBJ1-6; v_call: TRBV6-4; clone_size: .; d_call: .; cdr3_nt: TGTGCCAGCACCCAGGGGACTTCACCCCTCCACTTT; cdr3_aa: CASTQGTSPLHF
j_call: TRBJ1-6; v_call: TRBV29-1; clone_size: .; d_call: .; cdr3_nt: TGCAGCGTTAAAGCGGAAGGTACGGATTCACCCCTCCACTTT; cdr3_aa: CSVKAEGTDSPLHF
j_call: TRBJ1-1; v_call: TRBV7-9; clone_size: few; d_call: .; cdr3_nt: TGTGCCAGCAGCTTAGCGCCGGTAGACACTGAAGCTTTCTTT; cdr3_aa: CASSLAPVDTEAFF
j_call: TRBJ2-7; v_call: TRBV7-2; clone_size: .; d_call: .; cdr3_nt: TGTGCCAGCAGCTTAGTAGGGATAGACTACGAGCAGTACTTC; cdr3_aa: CASSLVGIDYEQYF
j_call: TRBJ2-3; v_call: TRBV9; clone_size: .; d_call: TRBD1; cdr3_nt: TGTGCCAGCAGCGTAGAGGGACAGATCACAGATACGCAGTATTTT; cdr3_aa: CASSVEGQITDTQYF
j_call: TRBJ2-1; v_call: TRBV11-2; clone_size: once; d_call: TRBD2; cdr3_nt: TGTGCCAGCAGCCAACTAGCCCTACTCGCGGGGGGGGACAATGAGCAGTTCTTC; cdr3_aa: CASSQLALLAGGDNEQFF
j_call: TRBJ1-2; v_call: TRBV19; clone_size: .; d_call: .; cdr3_nt: TGTGCCAGTAGTATCTCGGAAAAATCTGGCTACACCTTC; cdr3_aa: CASSISEKSGYTF
j_call: TRBJ2-1; v_call: TRBV11-2; clone_size: few; d_call: .; cdr3_nt: TGTGCCAGCAGCTTAGATTCTTATCGCGCCTACAATGAGCAGTTCTTC; cdr3_aa: CASSLDSYRAYNEQFF
j_call: TRBJ1-1; v_call: TRBV20-1; clone_size: .; d_call: .; cdr3_nt: TGCAGTGCTAGCAGGCAGCGTGAAGCTTTCTTT; cdr3_aa: CSASRQREAFF
j_call: TRBJ2-7; v_call: TRBV9; clone_size: .; d_call: TRBD1; cdr3_nt: TGTGCCAGCAGCGTGACAGGGATCAGCTCCTACGAGCAGTACTTC; cdr3_aa: CASSVTGISSYEQYF
j_call: TRBJ1-2; v_call: TRBV5-6; clone_size: .; d_call: .; cdr3_nt: TGTGCCAGCAGCTCCCAGGACTATGGCTACACCTTC; cdr3_aa: CASSSQDYGYTF
j_call: TRBJ1-5; v_call: TRBV7-2; clone_size: once; d_call: TRBD1; cdr3_nt: TGTGCCAGCAGCTTAGCAGACAGGGGCAATCAGCCCCAGCATTTT; cdr3_aa: CASSLADRGNQPQHF
j_call: TRBJ2-5; v_call: TRBV6-6; clone_size: .; d_call: TRBD2; cdr3_nt: TGTGCCAGCAGACCCCTCGGGGGGGGAACCCAAGAGACCCAGTACTTC; cdr3_aa: CASRPLGGGTQETQYF
j_call: TRBJ1-5; v_call: TRBV2; clone_size: .; d_call: TRBD1; cdr3_nt: TGTGCCAGCAGTGAATCCGGACAGGGCCATCAGCCCCAGCATTTT; cdr3_aa: CASSESGQGHQPQHF
j_call: TRBJ2-5; v_call: TRBV18; clone_size: .; d_call: .; cdr3_nt: TGTGCCAGCTCACCGGACCCGGGGGAGACCCAGTACTTC; cdr3_aa: CASSPDPGETQYF
j_call: TRBJ1-6; v_call: TRBV19; clone_size: .; d_call: TRBD1; cdr3_nt: TGTGCCAGTACCATGCTGGACAGGAGGAATTCACCCCTCCACTTT; cdr3_aa: CASTMLDRRNSPLHF
j_call: TRBJ2-1; v_call: TRBV30; clone_size: .; d_call: .; cdr3_nt: TGTGCCTGGAGTGATGGCAGCTACTACAATGAGCAGTTCTTC; cdr3_aa: CAWSDGSYYNEQFF
j_call: TRBJ2-7; v_call: TRBV6-5; clone_size: .; d_call: .; cdr3_nt: TGTGCCAGCAGTCAGGGTTTTGGGGACGAGCAGTACTTC; cdr3_aa: CASSQGFGDEQYF
j_call: TRBJ1-2; v_call: TRBV9; clone_size: medium-sized; d_call: .; cdr3_nt: TGTGCCAGCAGCCTGACAGCAGGCTATGGCTACACCTTC; cdr3_aa: CASSLTAGYGYTF
j_call: TRBJ2-1; v_call: TRBV19; clone_size: .; d_call: .; cdr3_nt: TGTGCCAGTAGGGTGGGAGCGGGCTACAATGAGCAGTTCTTC; cdr3_aa: CASRVGAGYNEQFF